This record covers a single T cell receptor beta chain. The table lists this clone with a count of one. No cognate antigen has been identified for it. The sample holds no much larger clone one base away, and base qualities are not on file. Samples from volunteer blood donors who had recovered from COVID-19 were contributed by a second Seattle source. The collaborating institutions used their own protocols to collect whole blood in K2EDTA tubes. Collaborator samples were shipped for TCRbeta analysis as frozen whole blood, isolated PBMCs, or DNA extracted from either sample type. These data are taken from a study of blood T cell repertoires in COVID-19 (dated by TCRdb to between 2020 and 2021). Context from the whole study: The collaborator samples originated in the United States, Italy and Spain and spanned the acute and convalescent phases of COVID-19. The sample metadata nearly always contained a de-identified subject ID, COVID-19 status, age in years and sex. The repertoires were released in a freely available public database meant as a resource for research on the immune response to SARS-CoV-2. The prospective study material was composed of cDNA or gDNA derived from T cells, B-cell-depleted T cells, or PBMCs. Where HLA class I and class II types were available, the types were taken from metadata supplied by the sample provider, not from assay-based typing. Subjects who had been exposed to COVID-19, were actively infected with it, or had recovered from it provided the deeply sampled blood TCRbeta repertoires that made up the dataset. The samples were drawn from two sources: the first 160 participants of the ongoing ImmuneRACE study, and fewer than 1,500 subjects contributed by 6 global collaborators.

TCRbeta CDR3 regions were amplified from genomic DNA using the immunoSEQ Assay, a bias-controlled multiplex PCR. The authors' pipeline ran thus. The number of nucleated cells in each sample was estimated from the amplification of reference gene primers within the assay. To quantify the absolute abundance of each unique TCRbeta CDR3 rearrangement, sequence reads were collapsed and filtered. For each sample, productive Simpson clonality was calculated by taking the square root of Simpson's diversity index across productive rearrangements. TCRdb provides this immuneACCESS table in a form limited to in-frame rearrangements. Some clones are lacking; in checked studies, under half of them reflect an unresolved V gene, and why the rest are absent is not known. The DNA gave D and trimming, while V, J and clone size come from that table. This sample holds some 200,000 clones; approximately 84% were observed only once. Around 2.7% of the sample comes from the top ten.

What the authors observed across the whole study: How much clinical and demographic metadata was included differed by source and by participant, and the metadata was provided uncurated.

Taken from cysteine to phenylalanine, the CDR3 has 13 residues. Solely the CDR3 DNA is kept, with 39 bases framed from the first base. Looking up the germline V gene (reference sequence) yields CDR1 GTSNPN and CDR2 SVGIG. V is reduced by 4 bases and J by 10 bases, leaving a spacing of 14 bases between them. The sample was peripheral blood. The receptor was derived from a woman between 25 and 40 years old who had recovered from COVID-19. This sequence uses TRBV30 and TRBJ1-6; a tentative D match to TRBD1 spans 6 bases. The DNA sequence follows: TGTGCCTGGAACCCAGGGGACCGGTCACCCCTCCACTTT. It translates to CAWNPGDRSPLHF.